Listed below are T cell receptor beta chains from one sample, sequenced in a study of cytomegalovirus exposure and HLA in healthy donors. TCRdb keeps only in-frame clones here, not all; method: immunoSEQ multiplex PCR. The sample carries 65,000 to 75,000 clones, roughly 95% recorded once. Sequencing was performed on PBMCs. The receptors originated from a woman under 30 in good health and CMV-seropositive. Both conserved end residues are part of each CDR3. Clone sizes are given selectively: once, few, many, or a class where the clone is expanded.

J gene | V gene | CDR3 length | clone size | CDR3 protein
TRBJ2-6 | TRBV6-6 | 16 | . | CASSEGGFLGANVLTF
TRBJ1-1 | TRBV30 | 14 | . | CAWSVGQGNTEAFF
TRBJ1-2 | TRBV19 | 14 | . | CASTPQGADYGYTF
TRBJ1-4 | TRBV20-1 | 10 | . | CSAGEEKLFF
TRBJ2-4 | TRBV10-3 | 14 | . | CAISDPDRANIQYF
TRBJ2-5 | TRBV7-9 | 14 | . | CASSWGLAGETQYF
TRBJ2-3 | TRBV10-3 | 18 | . | CAISGRRASGTSTDTQYF
TRBJ2-3 | TRBV11-2 | 16 | . | CASRELAGGSTDTQYF
TRBJ2-1 | TRBV9 | 16 | . | CASSAPLAGGPDEQFF
. | TRBV4-1 | 14 | . | CASSQLGLPYEQYF
TRBJ2-7 | TRBV19 | 15 | . | CASRLQGLAVYEQYF
TRBJ1-5 | TRBV28 | 12 | . | CASRDSYQPQHF
TRBJ1-2 | TRBV28 | 13 | . | CATGTGGLDGYTF
TRBJ2-5 | TRBV4-2 | 13 | once | CASSQVSQETQYF
TRBJ2-1 | TRBV11-3 | 16 | . | CASSLNTGTHYNEQFF
TRBJ2-3 | TRBV9 | 15 | . | CASSVGLAGTDTQYF
TRBJ2-3 | TRBV2 | 15 | . | CASSVGLPYTDTQYF
TRBJ2-7 | TRBV15 | 13 | . | CATSRSDFYEQYF
TRBJ2-1 | TRBV27 | 11 | once | CASSNRDEQFF
TRBJ2-1 | TRBV4-3 | 14 | . | CASSREGGYNEQFF
TRBJ1-1 | TRBV29-1 | 13 | . | CSGTTGVNTEAFF
TRBJ2-7 | TRBV4-2 | 15 | . | CASSQGAGGPYEQYF